This entry describes one TCR beta chain. A read error is possible here, since a much larger clone lies one base away. This record belongs to a study of T-cell reconstitution after alpha-beta-depleted transplantation in children. The CDR3 is 15 amino acids. Molecular barcoding with unique molecular identifiers was used for the TCRbeta library. TCRdb passed the PCR reads through MiXCR, listing each CDR3 protein once. The sample contains 260,000 or so distinct CDR3 sequences, around 11% of which appear only once. The rearrangement links TRBV23-1 to TRBJ2-7; D perhaps matches TRBD1 (7 bases). TRBV23-1 is sorted into the ORF group, with uncertain function. The sample was PBMCs from the stem cell graft donor, taken from the stem cell graft. The sequence derives from a human donor who donated a stem cell graft to a child with acute lymphoblastic leukemia. CDR3 loop: CASSRESGGSSEQYF. CDR3 nucleotides: TGCGCCAGCAGTCGAGAGTCAGGGGGGTCCTCCGAGCAGTACTTC.